There are a few counts of the clone carrying this T cell receptor beta chain. Its antigen is not known. Preparation of the TCRbeta library used unique molecular identifiers. TCRdb re-derived calls from the PCR reads in MiXCR, one entry per CDR3 protein. The table shows 750,000 to 950,000 distinct CDR3 sequences, with roughly 15% occurring only once. This sample was taken from a study of T-cell reconstitution after alpha-beta-depleted transplantation in children. Study-wide findings and caveats: Elevated TCRbeta diversity at day 60 was traced, in some patients, to surviving recipient T cells and thymic progenitors. By about two months after transplant, alpha-beta T cells reportedly arose from several hundred graft clones that had expanded. Diversity and T-cell counts at one year after transplant derived mostly from new T cells.

CDR1 and CDR2 from the germline V gene are SGHRS and YFSETQ. CDR3 length: 15 amino acids. V shed 0 bases and J shed 5 bases, with 13 bases lying between them. The input for sequencing was PBMCs, mostly from graft donor cells, taken 360 days after TCRalphabeta/CD19-depleted stem cell transplant. The rearrangement uses TRBV5-1 and TRBJ2-3, with D tentatively TRBD2 (6 bases). This clonotype was obtained from a male patient younger than 18 who had a stem cell transplant for acute lymphoblastic leukemia, so the T cells may come from the graft donor. CDR3 amino acids: CASSLALASVDTQYF. CDR3 bases: TGCGCCAGCAGCTTGGCTTTGGCTAGCGTAGATACGCAGTATTTT.